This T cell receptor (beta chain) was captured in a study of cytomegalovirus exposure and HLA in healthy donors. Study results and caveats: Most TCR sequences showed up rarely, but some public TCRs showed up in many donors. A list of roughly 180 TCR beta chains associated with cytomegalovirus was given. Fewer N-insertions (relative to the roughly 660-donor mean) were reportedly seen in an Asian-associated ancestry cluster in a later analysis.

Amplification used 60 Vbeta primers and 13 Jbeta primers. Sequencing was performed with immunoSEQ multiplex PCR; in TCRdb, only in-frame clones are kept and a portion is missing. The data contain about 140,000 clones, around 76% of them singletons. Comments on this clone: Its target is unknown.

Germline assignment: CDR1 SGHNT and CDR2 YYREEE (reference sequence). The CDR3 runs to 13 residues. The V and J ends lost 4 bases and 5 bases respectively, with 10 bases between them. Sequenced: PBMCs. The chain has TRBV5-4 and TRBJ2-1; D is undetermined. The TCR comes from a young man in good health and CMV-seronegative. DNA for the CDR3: TGTGCCAGCAGCCAAGCCAGGCACAATGAGCAGTTCTTC. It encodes CASSQARHNEQFF.